What follows are 15 T cell receptor beta chains derived from one specimen sequenced in a study of CD8+ T cells in alopecia areata listed by TCRdb under 2018. The library was obtained by the immunoSEQ multiplex PCR assay. RNA was extracted from all samples and reverse transcribed into cDNA, which served as template for TCR sequencing. The table was pulled from immuneACCESS by TCRdb, which kept in-frame rearrangements only. Such tables lose some clones; where checked, under half of the loss comes from unresolved V genes, and the rest has no known cause. The sample table lists approximately 210,000 clones, under 80% of them with a count of one. Jointly, the top ten make up approximately 1.3% of the sample. Taken with the paper, the label for treatment or condition translates to: oral pan-JAK inhibitor, 5-10 mg twice daily. The source material was CD4+ T cells sorted from blood, sampled between weeks 47 and 50, from a patient treated with tofacitinib. Every receptor here comes from a human donor with alopecia areata.

This clone was observed once. J is TRBJ2-4 and V is TRBV13; the match to TRBD1 covers 8 bases. Trimming at V came to 5 bases and at J to 9 bases, leaving 9 bases not matched to a gene. The germline gives CDR1 PRHDT, CDR2 FYEKMQ (reference sequence). The CDR3 has 14 residues. CDR3 bases: TGTGCCAGCAGCCAGACAGGGGTCGGGGGCATTCAGTACTTC. Protein sequence: CASSQTGVGGIQYF.

V gene TRBV14 combines with J gene TRBJ1-2; TRBD1 is a possible D gene (5 bases). This CDR3 contains 15 residues. V lost 0 bases and J lost 7, with 15 bases in between. Per the germline V gene, CDR1 is SGHDN and CDR2 is FVKESK. Here the CDR3 reads CASSQDPSGDVGYTF. CDR3 bases: TGTGCCAGCAGCCAAGACCCCTCGGGGGATGTTGGCTACACCTTC.

The rearrangement uses TRBV7-2 and TRBJ1-2; a weak D match, TRBD1 (5 bases). CDR3 length: 16 amino acids. CDR1 and CDR2 from the germline V gene are SGHTA and FQGNSA. Trimming took 2 bases from V and 4 from J, leaving 17 bases between them. The CDR3 protein is CASSLTRGRPSYGYTF. Here the CDR3 DNA reads TGTGCCAGCAGCTTAACTCGGGGCAGGCCCTCCTATGGCTACACCTTC.

This chain connects TRBV15 to TRBJ1-1; D not resolved. From germline, CDR1 is LNHNV and CDR2 YYDKDF (reference sequence). CDR3 length: 14 residues. V lost 2 bases and J 4 bases, leaving 11 bases between the germline ends. Here the CDR3 reads CATSRKQDSTEAFF. The CDR3 DNA reads as TGTGCCACCAGCAGAAAGCAGGATTCCACTGAAGCTTTCTTT.

This clone appeared a single time. The V gene is TRBV15, the J gene TRBJ2-3; D remains unclear. Germline values: CDR1 LNHNV, CDR2 YYDKDF (reference sequence). Trimming removed 3 bases at V and 6 bases at J, with 7 bases between. CDR3 length: 12 residues. The CDR3 DNA reads TGTGCCACCAGCAGGGGTGGGGATACGCAGTATTTT. Protein: CATSRGGDTQYF.

J is TRBJ2-5 and V is TRBV18; D remains ambiguous. This CDR3 spans 11 amino acids. CDR1 KGHSH and CDR2 LQKENI come from the germline V gene. The V end was cut by 8 bases, the J end by 1 base, with 5 bases between. In nucleotides, the CDR3 is TGTGCCAGCGCAACCCAAGAGACCCAGTACTTC. Its protein is CASATQETQYF.

Only a few counts were recorded for this clone. The chain joins TRBV19 to TRBJ1-1; weak D call: TRBD1 (6 bases). Germline values: CDR1 LNHDA, CDR2 SQIVND (reference sequence). The length of the CDR3 is 12 residues. Trimming took off 4 bases at V and 10 bases at J, with 13 bases between the two ends. For the CDR3, the DNA is TGTGCCAGTAGTACGGGGGCCATGTCAGCTTTCTTT. Its protein product is CASSTGAMSAFF.

The chain joins TRBV5-1 to TRBJ2-5; 10 bases agree with TRBD1. This CDR3 is 16 amino acids long. V trimming: 6 bases; J trimming: 4 bases; junction bases outside the gene matches: 12. The germline V gene encodes CDR1 SGHRS and CDR2 YFSETQ. The CDR3 sequence is CASTSGTGVNGETQYF. CDR3 sequence (DNA): TGCGCCAGCACCTCCGGGACAGGGGTTAACGGAGAGACCCAGTACTTC.

The rearrangement uses TRBV30 and TRBJ1-1; D is possibly TRBD1 (6 bases). CDR3 length equals 14 residues. Germline assignment: CDR1 GTSNPN and CDR2 SVGIG (reference sequence). The V gene lost 0 bases and the J gene lost 4 bases, with 12 bases spanning the gap. The CDR3 DNA reads as TGTGCCTGGAGTGTAAAGGGGGGTAGCACTGAAGCTTTCTTT. Translating it yields CAWSVKGGSTEAFF.

A word on this clone: Distinct nucleotide sequences in the sample also encode this CDR3. This chain links TRBV29-1 with TRBJ1-1, with a tentative D call TRBD1 (6 bases). The CDR3 is 13 amino acids. The V end lost 3 bases, the J end lost 1 base, and 9 bases lay between the germline ends. CDR1 and CDR2 from the germline V gene are SQVTM and ANQGSEA. CDR3 coding DNA: TGCAGCGTTGACAGGGGCCGGAACACTGAAGCTTTCTTT. Its protein product is CSVDRGRNTEAFF.

The chain has TRBV7-9 and TRBJ1-2; D not certain. The CDR3 consists of 15 residues. Germline CDR1 reads SEHNR; CDR2 reads FQNEAQ (reference sequence). V was cut by 5 bases and J by 2 bases, with 15 bases left in between. CDR3: CASSHARAGNYGYTF. The CDR3 DNA sequence: TGTGCCAGCAGCCACGCCCGTGCAGGCAACTATGGCTACACCTTC.

This clone was seen a single time. The rearrangement links TRBV4-3 to TRBJ1-5, with a tentative D call TRBD1 (6 bases). CDR1 is LGHNA, CDR2 YSLEER, per germline. V lost 2 bases to trimming and J lost 2 bases, with 10 bases between them. This CDR3 has 15 residues. CDR3 loop: CASSQQRTGNQPQHF. The CDR3 nucleotides read TGCGCCAGCAGCCAACAAAGGACAGGCAATCAGCCCCAGCATTTT.

The chain employs TRBV30 and TRBJ1-5, with TRBD1 as a possible D gene (6 bases). Germline V gives CDR1 GTSNPN, CDR2 SVGIG (reference sequence). The CDR3 spans 13 residues. Between the trimmed V and J ends, which lost 1 base and 3 bases, there was a span of 7 bases. DNA of the CDR3: TGTGCCTGGAGTGGACAGGACAATCAGCCCCAGCATTTT. Amino acids: CAWSGQDNQPQHF.

The gene calls are TRBV14 and TRBJ1-1; D may be TRBD1 (6 bases). This CDR3 has 15 amino acids. Germline V lookup: CDR1 SGHDN, CDR2 FVKESK. The ends were cut back, 6 bases at V and 0 bases at J, with 14 bases in the middle. The chain's CDR3 is CASSNRQAMNTEAFF. CDR3 bases: TGTGCCAGCAGTAACAGACAGGCCATGAACACTGAAGCTTTCTTT.

The chain links TRBV29-1 to TRBJ1-1; tentative D call: TRBD1 (5 bases). Trimming cost V 4 bases and J 0 bases, with 12 bases left between them. The germline gives CDR1 SQVTM, CDR2 ANQGSEA. The CDR3 is 14 residues long. CDR3 DNA: TGCAGCGTTGTGGGGGAAAGGGTGAACACTGAAGCTTTCTTT. Translated, it gives CSVVGERVNTEAFF.